These T cell receptor beta chains were read from a single sample in a study of beta chain features in type 1 diabetes. Here immunoSEQ multiplex PCR was the method, and the copy in TCRdb shows in-frame clones only, minus some. Here the sample spans 350,000 to 450,000 clones, about 14% being singletons. Sequencing input: naive CD4+ T cells from blood. These receptor sequences come from a man aged 25 to 45 in good health. Both conserved end residues are part of each CDR3. Fields, in order: D gene, V gene, clone size, J gene, CDR3 protein, CDR3 DNA. A D gene is named only where the DNA matches it firmly. Expanded clones get a size class; other rows say once, few or many, or leave the size out.

D: .; V: TRBV14; size: .; J: TRBJ1-2; CDR3: CASSQAAAGVHGYTF; DNA: TGTGCCAGCAGCCAAGCAGCGGCGGGTGTCCATGGCTACACCTTC
D: TRBD2; V: TRBV30; size: many; J: TRBJ2-5; CDR3: CAWSGGASGRAGETQYF; DNA: TGTGCCTGGAGTGGCGGAGCGAGCGGGAGGGCCGGAGAGACCCAGTACTTC
D: .; V: TRBV10-3; size: .; J: TRBJ1-2; CDR3: CAISLTENGYTF; DNA: TGTGCCATCAGCTTGACAGAGAATGGCTACACCTTC
D: TRBD1; V: TRBV7-2; size: .; J: TRBJ2-3; CDR3: CASSQGADTQYF; DNA: TGTGCCAGCAGTCAGGGGGCCGATACGCAGTATTTT
D: TRBD2; V: TRBV9; size: few; J: TRBJ2-1; CDR3: CASSAAGGQYNEQFF; DNA: TGTGCCAGCAGCGCAGCGGGGGGGCAATACAATGAGCAGTTCTTC
D: .; V: TRBV9; size: few; J: TRBJ2-5; CDR3: CASSSWGEQETQYF; DNA: TGTGCCAGCAGCTCGTGGGGGGAACAAGAGACCCAGTACTTC
D: TRBD2; V: TRBV7-2; size: .; J: TRBJ2-1; CDR3: CASSRPEGLGYNEQFF; DNA: TGTGCCAGCAGCCGCCCCGAGGGACTAGGATACAATGAGCAGTTCTTC
D: .; V: TRBV11-2; size: few; J: TRBJ2-7; CDR3: CASSLSKTYEQYF; DNA: TGTGCCAGCAGCTTGAGCAAAACCTACGAGCAGTACTTC
D: .; V: TRBV2; size: few; J: TRBJ2-5; CDR3: CASSIGLGETQYF; DNA: TGTGCCAGCAGTATCGGACTTGGTGAGACCCAGTACTTC
D: TRBD2; V: TRBV6-1; size: .; J: TRBJ2-3; CDR3: CASSALAGVTDTQYF; DNA: TGTGCCAGCAGTGCGCTAGCGGGAGTTACAGATACGCAGTATTTT
D: .; V: TRBV27; size: .; J: TRBJ2-2; CDR3: CASSFRPYTGELFF; DNA: TGTGCCAGCAGTTTCAGGCCCTACACCGGGGAGCTGTTTTTT
D: .; V: TRBV5-4; size: few; J: TRBJ1-2; CDR3: CASSWEGSNYGYTF; DNA: TGTGCCAGCAGTTGGGAAGGATCTAACTATGGCTACACCTTC
D: .; V: TRBV11-3; size: .; J: TRBJ2-2; CDR3: CASSLGASEYTGELFF; DNA: TGTGCCAGCAGCTTAGGGGCTAGCGAATACACCGGGGAGCTGTTTTTT
D: .; V: TRBV6-6; size: .; J: TRBJ2-5; CDR3: CASRATARETQYF; DNA: TGTGCCAGCAGGGCGACAGCTCGAGAGACCCAGTACTTC
D: .; V: TRBV28; size: .; J: TRBJ2-1; CDR3: CASSFRGYSYNEQFF; DNA: TGTGCCAGCAGTTTCCGAGGCTACTCCTACAATGAGCAGTTCTTC
D: .; V: TRBV7-9; size: many; J: TRBJ1-6; CDR3: CASSRQGTYNSPLHF; DNA: TGTGCCAGCAGCCGTCAGGGGACCTATAATTCACCCCTCCACTTT
D: .; V: TRBV30; size: .; J: TRBJ2-3; CDR3: CAWVRVGSTDTQYF; DNA: TGTGCCTGGGTTCGGGTCGGGAGCACAGATACGCAGTATTTT
D: TRBD2; V: TRBV30; size: .; J: TRBJ2-1; CDR3: CAWRPLLGTSGYNEQFF; DNA: TGTGCCTGGAGGCCACTGCTCGGGACTAGCGGCTACAATGAGCAGTTCTTC
D: .; V: TRBV5-4; size: .; J: TRBJ1-1; CDR3: CASSERIGVDTEAFF; DNA: TGTGCCAGCAGCGAAAGGATAGGGGTGGACACTGAAGCTTTCTTT
D: .; V: TRBV7-9; size: .; J: TRBJ2-2; CDR3: CASSLMAGTLTGELFF; DNA: TGTGCCAGCAGCTTAATGGCCGGGACTTTAACCGGGGAGCTGTTTTTT
D: TRBD2; V: TRBV13; size: few; J: TRBJ2-5; CDR3: CASDNGGDQETQYF; DNA: TGTGCCAGCGATAACGGGGGGGACCAAGAGACCCAGTACTTC
D: .; V: TRBV10-3; size: .; J: TRBJ2-1; CDR3: CAISDGVYEQFF; DNA: TGTGCCATCAGTGATGGCGTCTATGAGCAGTTCTTC
D: .; V: TRBV7-2; size: .; J: TRBJ2-7; CDR3: CASSQEHSAYEQYF; DNA: TGTGCCAGCAGCCAGGAGCACAGCGCCTACGAGCAGTACTTC
D: .; V: TRBV4-3; size: .; J: TRBJ1-5; CDR3: CASSQGQMERNQPQHF; DNA: TGCGCCAGCAGCCAAGGACAGATGGAACGCAATCAGCCCCAGCATTTT
D: .; V: TRBV4-3; size: few; J: TRBJ2-7; CDR3: CASSQDRRVEYEQYF; DNA: TGCGCCAGCAGCCAAGATAGGCGGGTTGAGTACGAGCAGTACTTC
D: .; V: TRBV9; size: .; J: TRBJ2-3; CDR3: CASSTRDTSTDTQYF; DNA: TGTGCCAGCAGCACCCGGGACACCAGCACAGATACGCAGTATTTT
D: .; V: TRBV6-5; size: few; J: TRBJ1-3; CDR3: CASSRDTTGNTIYF; DNA: TGTGCCAGCAGCCGCGACACAACTGGAAACACCATATATTTT
D: TRBD1; V: TRBV25-1; size: .; J: TRBJ1-6; CDR3: CASRGQGRGSPLHF; DNA: TGTGCCAGCAGAGGACAGGGTAGGGGCTCACCCCTCCACTTT
D: .; V: TRBV2; size: .; J: TRBJ1-6; CDR3: CATRPSDSLNSPLHF; DNA: TGTGCCACCCGCCCCTCGGACAGTTTAAATTCACCCCTCCACTTT
D: TRBD2; V: TRBV29-1; size: few; J: TRBJ2-1; CDR3: CSISPSGSLVEQFF; DNA: TGCAGCATTTCCCCTAGCGGGAGTTTAGTTGAGCAGTTCTTC
D: .; V: TRBV7-2; size: few; J: TRBJ2-7; CDR3: CASSLTNYEQYF; DNA: TGTGCCAGCAGCTTAACAAATTACGAGCAGTACTTC
D: .; V: TRBV21-1; size: few; J: TRBJ2-7; CDR3: CASGTGVYEQYF; DNA: TGTGCCAGCGGGACAGGGGTCTACGAGCAGTACTTC
D: .; V: TRBV4-1; size: .; J: TRBJ1-4; CDR3: CASSRRRGGIEKLFF; DNA: TGCGCCAGCAGCAGGAGGAGGGGAGGTATTGAAAAACTGTTTTTT
D: .; V: TRBV18; size: few; J: TRBJ2-5; CDR3: CASSPRLQETQYF; DNA: TGTGCCAGCTCACCTCGCCTACAGGAGACCCAGTACTTC
D: .; V: TRBV9; size: few; J: TRBJ2-3; CDR3: CASSDRGAGDTQYF; DNA: TGTGCCAGCAGCGACCGGGGGGCCGGAGATACGCAGTATTTT
D: .; V: TRBV7-8; size: few; J: TRBJ2-1; CDR3: CASSLAVAIGIYNEQFF; DNA: TGTGCCAGCAGCTTAGCGGTAGCTATAGGGATCTACAATGAGCAGTTCTTC
D: .; V: TRBV13; size: few; J: TRBJ2-7; CDR3: CASSLERPMEAETYEQYF; DNA: TGTGCCAGCAGCTTAGAACGCCCGATGGAGGCAGAAACCTACGAGCAGTACTTC
D: TRBD1; V: TRBV13; size: few; J: TRBJ1-1; CDR3: CASSSTGVTEAFF; DNA: TGTGCCAGCAGTTCAACAGGGGTCACTGAAGCTTTCTTT
D: .; V: TRBV11-2; size: .; J: TRBJ2-3; CDR3: CASSLGRTDTQYF; DNA: TGTGCCAGCAGCTTAGGACGCACAGATACGCAGTATTTT
D: .; V: TRBV27; size: .; J: TRBJ2-3; CDR3: CASSLGIVTDTQYF; DNA: TGTGCCAGCAGTTTGGGGATCGTCACAGATACGCAGTATTTT
D: TRBD2; V: TRBV30; size: few; J: TRBJ2-1; CDR3: CAWSPIRTSGTYNEQFF; DNA: TGTGCCTGGAGTCCAATCCGGACTAGCGGGACTTACAATGAGCAGTTCTTC
D: TRBD1; V: TRBV19; size: few; J: TRBJ1-1; CDR3: CASSPSKQGRRTEAFF; DNA: TGTGCCAGTAGTCCCAGTAAACAGGGGAGGAGGACTGAAGCTTTCTTT
D: .; V: TRBV7-9; size: .; J: TRBJ1-4; CDR3: CASSSPVGEPNEKLFF; DNA: TGTGCCAGCAGCTCCCCGGTAGGGGAGCCTAATGAAAAACTGTTTTTT
D: .; V: TRBV5-6; size: few; J: TRBJ2-7; CDR3: CASSFYQVPYEQYF; DNA: TGTGCCAGCAGCTTTTATCAGGTTCCCTACGAGCAGTACTTC
D: .; V: TRBV30; size: few; J: TRBJ1-1; CDR3: CAWSVGGVRTEAFF; DNA: TGTGCCTGGAGTGTAGGAGGGGTCCGCACTGAAGCTTTCTTT
D: TRBD1; V: TRBV5-1; size: .; J: TRBJ2-7; CDR3: CASSLTGTAITYEQYF; DNA: TGCGCCAGCAGCTTGACCGGGACAGCCATTACCTACGAGCAGTACTTC
D: TRBD2; V: TRBV18; size: few; J: TRBJ2-3; CDR3: CASTILATSTDTQYF; DNA: TGTGCCAGCACAATACTAGCGACTAGCACAGATACGCAGTATTTT
D: .; V: TRBV30; size: .; J: TRBJ2-2; CDR3: CACKNTGELFF; DNA: TGTGCCTGTAAGAACACCGGGGAGCTGTTTTTT
D: .; V: TRBV6-6; size: .; J: TRBJ2-5; CDR3: CASSLAGLRETQYF; DNA: TGTGCCAGCAGTCTAGCTGGCCTCCGTGAGACCCAGTACTTC
D: .; V: TRBV7-2; size: few; J: TRBJ2-5; CDR3: CASSSLGGSLARGETQYF; DNA: TGTGCCAGCAGCTCCTTAGGGGGTTCACTGGCGAGAGGAGAGACCCAGTACTTC
D: .; V: TRBV10-3; size: .; J: TRBJ2-3; CDR3: CAISELGFSPTDTQYF; DNA: TGTGCCATCAGTGAGTTGGGGTTTTCCCCCACAGATACGCAGTATTTT
D: .; V: TRBV4-1; size: few; J: TRBJ2-2; CDR3: CASSLNPGSSAANTGELFF; DNA: TGCGCCAGCAGCCTTAACCCGGGGTCTAGCGCAGCGAACACCGGGGAGCTGTTTTTT
D: .; V: TRBV21-1; size: few; J: TRBJ2-1; CDR3: CASSKGPGLAGGYNEQFF; DNA: TGTGCCAGCAGCAAAGGTCCGGGACTAGCGGGGGGATACAATGAGCAGTTCTTC
D: .; V: TRBV7-2; size: .; J: TRBJ2-5; CDR3: CASSLGERETQYF; DNA: TGTGCCAGCAGCTTGGGGGAGAGAGAGACCCAGTACTTC
D: .; V: TRBV9; size: .; J: TRBJ2-3; CDR3: CASSTLGAQSTDTQYF; DNA: TGTGCCAGCAGCACCCTCGGAGCTCAAAGCACAGATACGCAGTATTTT